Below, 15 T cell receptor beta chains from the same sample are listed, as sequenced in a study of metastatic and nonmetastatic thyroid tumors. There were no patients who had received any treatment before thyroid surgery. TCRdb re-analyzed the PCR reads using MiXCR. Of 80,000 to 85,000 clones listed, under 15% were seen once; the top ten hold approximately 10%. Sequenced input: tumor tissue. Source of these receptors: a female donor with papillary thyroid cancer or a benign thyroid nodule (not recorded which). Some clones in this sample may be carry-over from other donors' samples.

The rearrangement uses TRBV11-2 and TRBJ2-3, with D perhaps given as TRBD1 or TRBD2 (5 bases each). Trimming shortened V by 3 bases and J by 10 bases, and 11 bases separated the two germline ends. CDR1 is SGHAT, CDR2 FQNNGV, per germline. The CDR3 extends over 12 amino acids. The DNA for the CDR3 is TGTGCCAGCAGCTTTAGGGGAGCCCCGCAGTATTTT. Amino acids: CASSFRGAPQYF.

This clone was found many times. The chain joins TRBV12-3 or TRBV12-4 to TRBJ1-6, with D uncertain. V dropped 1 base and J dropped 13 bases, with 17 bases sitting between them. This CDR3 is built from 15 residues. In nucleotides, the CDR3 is TGTGCCAGCAGTTTAGGCGGGAGCACCTCAGCTCCCCTCCACTTT. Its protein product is CASSLGGSTSAPLHF.

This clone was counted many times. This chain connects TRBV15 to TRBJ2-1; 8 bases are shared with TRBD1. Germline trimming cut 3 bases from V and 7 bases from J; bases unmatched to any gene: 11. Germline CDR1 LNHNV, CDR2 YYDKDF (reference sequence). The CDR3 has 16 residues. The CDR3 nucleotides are TGTGCCACCAGCAGGGTAACAGGGGGGACCGCTAATGAGCAGTTCTTC. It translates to CATSRVTGGTANEQFF.

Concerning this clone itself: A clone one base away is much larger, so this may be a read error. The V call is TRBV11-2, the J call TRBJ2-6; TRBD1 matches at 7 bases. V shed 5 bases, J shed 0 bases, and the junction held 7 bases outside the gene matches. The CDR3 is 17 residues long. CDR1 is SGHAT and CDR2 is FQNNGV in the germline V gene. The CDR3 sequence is CASSTRDRYSGANVLTF. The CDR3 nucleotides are TGTGCCAGCAGCACCCGGGACAGATACTCTGGGGCCAACGTCCTGACTTTC.

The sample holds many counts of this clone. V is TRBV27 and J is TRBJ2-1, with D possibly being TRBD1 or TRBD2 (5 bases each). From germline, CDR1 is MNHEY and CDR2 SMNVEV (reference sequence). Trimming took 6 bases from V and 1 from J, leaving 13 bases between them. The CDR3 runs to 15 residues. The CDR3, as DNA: TGTGCCAGCAGGCTGGGGACCAAGTCCTACAATGAGCAGTTCTTC. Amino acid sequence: CASRLGTKSYNEQFF.

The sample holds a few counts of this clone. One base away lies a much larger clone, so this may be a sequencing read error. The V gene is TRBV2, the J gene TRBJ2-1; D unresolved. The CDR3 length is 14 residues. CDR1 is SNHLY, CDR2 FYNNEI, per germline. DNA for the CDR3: TGTGCCATCAGTGATGGGTCTACAAGGGATGAGCAGTTCTTC. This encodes CAISDGSTRDEQFF. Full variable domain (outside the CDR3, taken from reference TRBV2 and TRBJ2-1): EPEVTQTPSHQVTQMGQEVILRCVPISNHLYFYWYRQILGQKVEFLVSFYNNEISEKSEIFDDQFSVERPDGSNFTLKIRSTKLEDSAMYFCAISDGSTRDEQFFGPGTRLTVL.

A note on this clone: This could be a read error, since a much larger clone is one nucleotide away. The CDR3 here is CASSVGQPPNMQYF. As DNA, the CDR3 is TGCGCCAGCAGTGTGGGGCAACCTCCGAATATGCAGTATTTT. The chain has TRBV10-2 and TRBJ2-3; D is perhaps TRBD1 (5 bases). The CDR3 spans 14 residues. V was pared by 4 bases and J by 11 bases, with 19 bases between. The germline gives CDR1 WSHSY, CDR2 SAAADI.

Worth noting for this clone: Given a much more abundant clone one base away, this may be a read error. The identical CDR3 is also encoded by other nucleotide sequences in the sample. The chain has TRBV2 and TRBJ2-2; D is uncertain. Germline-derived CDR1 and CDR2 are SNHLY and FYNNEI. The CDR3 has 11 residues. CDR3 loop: CASRAAGELFF. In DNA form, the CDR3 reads TGTGCCAGCAGGGCGGCCGGTGAGCTGTTTTTT. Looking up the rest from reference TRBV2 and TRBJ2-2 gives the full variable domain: EPEVTQTPSHQVTQMGQEVILRCVPISNHLYFYWYRQILGQKVEFLVSFYNNEISEKSEIFDDQFSVERPDGSNFTLKIRSTKLEDSAMYFCASRAAGELFFGEGSRLTVL.

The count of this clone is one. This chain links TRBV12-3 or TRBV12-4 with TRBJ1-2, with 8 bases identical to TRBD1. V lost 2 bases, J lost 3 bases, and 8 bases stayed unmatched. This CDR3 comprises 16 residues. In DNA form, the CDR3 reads TGTGCCAGCAGTTTAAAGTCCACAGGGGGGGACTATGGCTACACCTTC. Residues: CASSLKSTGGDYGYTF.

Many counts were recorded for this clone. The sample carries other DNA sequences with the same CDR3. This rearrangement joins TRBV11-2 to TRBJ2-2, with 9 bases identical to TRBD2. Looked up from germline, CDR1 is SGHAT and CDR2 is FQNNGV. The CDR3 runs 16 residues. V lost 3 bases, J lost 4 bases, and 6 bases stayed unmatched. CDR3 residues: CASSLQAGGGTGELFF. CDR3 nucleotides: TGTGCCAGCAGCTTGCAAGCGGGAGGTGGCACCGGGGAGCTGTTTTTT.

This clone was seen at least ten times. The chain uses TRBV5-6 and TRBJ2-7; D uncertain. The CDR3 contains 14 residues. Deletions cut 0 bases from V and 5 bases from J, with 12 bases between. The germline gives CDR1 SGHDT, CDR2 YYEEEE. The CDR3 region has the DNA TGTGCCAGCAGCTTGGAGTTGCGTCGCGACGAGCAGTACTTC. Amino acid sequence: CASSLELRRDEQYF.

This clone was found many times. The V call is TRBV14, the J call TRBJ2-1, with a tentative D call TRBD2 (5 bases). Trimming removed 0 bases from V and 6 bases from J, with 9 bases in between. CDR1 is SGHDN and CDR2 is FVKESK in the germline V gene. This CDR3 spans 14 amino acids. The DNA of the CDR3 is TGTGCCAGCAGCCAAGAACCTCTAGCCAATGAGCAGTTCTTC. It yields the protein CASSQEPLANEQFF. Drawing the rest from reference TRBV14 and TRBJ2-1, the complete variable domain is EAGVTQFPSHSVIEKGQTVTLRCDPISGHDNLYWYRRVMGKEIKFLLHFVKESKQDESGMPNNRFLAERTGGTYSTLKVQPAELEDSGVYFCASSQEPLANEQFFGPGTRLTVL.

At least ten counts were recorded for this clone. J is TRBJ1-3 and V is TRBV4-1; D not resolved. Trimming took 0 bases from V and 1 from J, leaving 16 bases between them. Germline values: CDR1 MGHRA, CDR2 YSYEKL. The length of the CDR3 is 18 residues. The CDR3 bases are TGCGCCAGCAGCCAAGAGGCACCTGAAGTTTTTTCTGGAAACACCATATATTTT. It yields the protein CASSQEAPEVFSGNTIYF.

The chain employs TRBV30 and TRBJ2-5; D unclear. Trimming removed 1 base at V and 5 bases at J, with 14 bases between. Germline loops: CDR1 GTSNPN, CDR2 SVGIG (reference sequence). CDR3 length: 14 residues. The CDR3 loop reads CAWSGPMGGETQYF. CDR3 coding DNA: TGTGCCTGGAGTGGCCCGATGGGCGGCGAGACCCAGTACTTC.

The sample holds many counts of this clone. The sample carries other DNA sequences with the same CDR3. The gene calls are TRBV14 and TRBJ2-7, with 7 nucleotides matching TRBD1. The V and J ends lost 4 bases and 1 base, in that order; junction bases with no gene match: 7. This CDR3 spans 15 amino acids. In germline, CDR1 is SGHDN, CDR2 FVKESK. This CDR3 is CASSRGQIPSYEQYF. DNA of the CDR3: TGTGCCAGCAGCCGGGGACAGATACCTTCCTACGAGCAGTACTTC.